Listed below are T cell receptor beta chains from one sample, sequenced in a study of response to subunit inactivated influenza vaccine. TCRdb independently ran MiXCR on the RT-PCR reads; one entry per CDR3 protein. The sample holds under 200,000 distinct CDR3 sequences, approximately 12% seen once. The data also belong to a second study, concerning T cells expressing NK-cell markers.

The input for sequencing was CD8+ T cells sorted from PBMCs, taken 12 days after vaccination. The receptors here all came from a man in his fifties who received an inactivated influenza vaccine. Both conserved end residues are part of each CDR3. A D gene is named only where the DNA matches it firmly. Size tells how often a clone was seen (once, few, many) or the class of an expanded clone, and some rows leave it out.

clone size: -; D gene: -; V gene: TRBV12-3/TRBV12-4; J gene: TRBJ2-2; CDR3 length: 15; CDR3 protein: CASSSTAGHTGELFF; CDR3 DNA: TGTGCCAGCAGTTCTACGGCAGGGCACACCGGGGAGCTGTTTTTT
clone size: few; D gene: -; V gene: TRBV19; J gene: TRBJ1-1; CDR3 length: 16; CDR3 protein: CASSHSLTGLNTEAFF; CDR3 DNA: TGTGCCAGTAGCCATTCATTGACAGGATTGAACACTGAAGCTTTCTTT
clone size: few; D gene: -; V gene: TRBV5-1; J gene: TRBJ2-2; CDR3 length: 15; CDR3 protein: CASSFRDSNTGELFF; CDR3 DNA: TGCGCCAGCAGCTTCCGGGACTCAAACACCGGGGAGCTGTTTTTT
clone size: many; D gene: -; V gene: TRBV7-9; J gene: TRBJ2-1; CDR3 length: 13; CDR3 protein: CASSLALGEEQFF; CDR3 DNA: TGTGCCAGCAGCTTAGCGCTGGGAGAAGAGCAGTTCTTC
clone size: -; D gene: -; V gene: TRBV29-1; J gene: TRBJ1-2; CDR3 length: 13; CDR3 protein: CSVHASVNYGYTF; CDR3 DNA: TGCAGCGTTCATGCGTCAGTAAACTATGGCTACACCTTC
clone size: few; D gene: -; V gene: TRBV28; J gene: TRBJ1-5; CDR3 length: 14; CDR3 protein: CASNPQDSNQPQHF; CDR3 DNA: TGTGCCAGCAATCCACAGGATAGCAATCAGCCCCAGCATTTT
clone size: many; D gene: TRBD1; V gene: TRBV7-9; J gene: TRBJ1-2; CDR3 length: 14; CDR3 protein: CASSLGQGVYGYTF; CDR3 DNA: TGTGCCAGCAGCTTGGGACAGGGGGTCTATGGCTACACCTTC
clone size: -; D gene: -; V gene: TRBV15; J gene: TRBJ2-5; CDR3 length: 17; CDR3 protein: CATRLVGADKYQETQYF; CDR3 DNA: TGTGCCACCAGATTAGTGGGGGCAGATAAGTACCAAGAGACCCAGTACTTC
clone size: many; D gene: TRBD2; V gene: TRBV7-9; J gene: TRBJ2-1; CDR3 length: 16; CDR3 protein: CASSYGTSGVYNEQFF; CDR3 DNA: TGTGCCAGCAGCTACGGGACTAGCGGTGTATACAATGAGCAGTTCTTC
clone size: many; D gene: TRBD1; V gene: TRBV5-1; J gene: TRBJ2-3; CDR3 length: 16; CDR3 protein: CASNNWPGQITDTQYF; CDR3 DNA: TGCGCCAGCAATAACTGGCCGGGACAGATTACAGATACGCAGTATTTT
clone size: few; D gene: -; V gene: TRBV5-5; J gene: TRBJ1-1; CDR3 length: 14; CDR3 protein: CASSLTHPNTEAFF; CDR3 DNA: TGTGCCAGCAGCTTGACCCACCCGAACACTGAAGCTTTCTTT
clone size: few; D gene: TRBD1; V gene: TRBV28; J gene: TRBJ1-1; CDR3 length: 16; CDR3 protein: CASSLMIQGMNTEAFF; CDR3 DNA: TGTGCCAGCAGTTTAATGATACAGGGGATGAACACTGAAGCTTTCTTT
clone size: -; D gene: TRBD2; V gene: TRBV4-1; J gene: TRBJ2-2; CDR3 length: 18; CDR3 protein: CASSHRPPGLVGTGELFF; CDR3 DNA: TGCGCCAGCAGCCACAGGCCCCCCGGACTAGTGGGCACCGGGGAGCTGTTTTTT
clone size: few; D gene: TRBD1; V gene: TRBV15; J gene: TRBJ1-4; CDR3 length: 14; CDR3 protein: CATNSGTGGEKLFF; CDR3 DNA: TGTGCCACCAACTCCGGGACAGGGGGCGAAAAACTGTTTTTT
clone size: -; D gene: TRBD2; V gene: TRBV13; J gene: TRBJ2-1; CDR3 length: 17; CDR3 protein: CASSFGTSGTFYNEQFF; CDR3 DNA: TGTGCCAGCAGCTTCGGGACTAGCGGGACCTTCTACAATGAGCAGTTCTTC
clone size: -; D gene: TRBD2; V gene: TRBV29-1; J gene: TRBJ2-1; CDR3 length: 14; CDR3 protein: CSVPPGLVDNEQFF; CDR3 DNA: TGCAGCGTGCCACCGGGACTAGTCGACAATGAGCAGTTCTTC
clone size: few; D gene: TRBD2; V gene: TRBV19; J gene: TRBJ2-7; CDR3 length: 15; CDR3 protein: CASSIGAGDLYEQYF; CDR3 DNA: TGTGCCAGTAGTATAGGAGCGGGAGACCTCTACGAGCAGTACTTC
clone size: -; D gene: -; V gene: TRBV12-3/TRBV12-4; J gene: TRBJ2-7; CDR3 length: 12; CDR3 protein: CASGPFSGEQYF; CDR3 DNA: TGTGCCAGCGGACCCTTCTCAGGCGAGCAGTACTTC
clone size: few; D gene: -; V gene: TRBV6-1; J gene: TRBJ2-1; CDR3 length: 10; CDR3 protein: CASRERYQFF; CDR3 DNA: TGTGCCAGCAGGGAACGGTATCAGTTCTTC
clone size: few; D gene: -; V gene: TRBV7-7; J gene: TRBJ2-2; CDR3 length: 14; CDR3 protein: CASSTGPNTGELFF; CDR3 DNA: TGTGCCAGCAGCACCGGACCCAACACCGGGGAGCTGTTTTTT
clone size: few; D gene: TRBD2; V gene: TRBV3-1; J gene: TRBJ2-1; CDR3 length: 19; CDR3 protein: CASSQEGLAGAHSYNEQFF; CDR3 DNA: TGTGCCAGCAGCCAAGAGGGACTAGCGGGAGCCCATTCCTACAATGAGCAGTTCTTC
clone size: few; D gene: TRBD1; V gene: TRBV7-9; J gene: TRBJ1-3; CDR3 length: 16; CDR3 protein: CASSPDRQGSGNTIYF; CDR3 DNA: TGTGCCAGCAGCCCAGACCGACAGGGCTCTGGAAACACCATATATTTT
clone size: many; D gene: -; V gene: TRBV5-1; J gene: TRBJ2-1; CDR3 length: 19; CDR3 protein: CASSYPGTSALGTYNEQFF; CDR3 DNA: TGCGCCAGCAGCTACCCCGGGACGTCGGCACTGGGGACCTACAATGAGCAGTTCTTC
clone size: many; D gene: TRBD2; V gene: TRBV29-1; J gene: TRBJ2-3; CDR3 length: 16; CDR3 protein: CSVEDGLREFVDTQYF; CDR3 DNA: TGCAGCGTTGAAGATGGTCTGCGGGAGTTTGTAGATACGCAGTATTTT